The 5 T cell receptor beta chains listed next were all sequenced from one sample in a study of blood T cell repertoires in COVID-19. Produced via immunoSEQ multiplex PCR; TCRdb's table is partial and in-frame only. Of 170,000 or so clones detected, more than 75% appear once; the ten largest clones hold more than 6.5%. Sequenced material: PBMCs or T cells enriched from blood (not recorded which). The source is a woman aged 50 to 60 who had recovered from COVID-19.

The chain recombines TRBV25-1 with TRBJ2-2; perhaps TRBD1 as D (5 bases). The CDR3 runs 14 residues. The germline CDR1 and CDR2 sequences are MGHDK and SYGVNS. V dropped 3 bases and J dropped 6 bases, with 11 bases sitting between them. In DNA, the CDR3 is TGTGCCAGCAGTGAGTCACAGGCTTCCGGGGAGCTGTTTTTT. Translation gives CASSESQASGELFF.

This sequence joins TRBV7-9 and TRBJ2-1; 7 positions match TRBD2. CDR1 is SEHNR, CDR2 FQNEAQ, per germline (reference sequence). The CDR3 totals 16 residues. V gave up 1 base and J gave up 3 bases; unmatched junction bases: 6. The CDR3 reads CASSLGGGSDYNEQFF. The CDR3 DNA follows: TGTGCCAGCAGCTTAGGCGGCGGGAGTGACTACAATGAGCAGTTCTTC.

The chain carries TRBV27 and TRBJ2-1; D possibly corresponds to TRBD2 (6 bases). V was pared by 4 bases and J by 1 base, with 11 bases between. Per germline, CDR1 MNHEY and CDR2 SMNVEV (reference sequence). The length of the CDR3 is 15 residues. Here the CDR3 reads CASSSNRESYNEQFF. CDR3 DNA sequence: TGTGCCAGCAGTTCGAATCGGGAGTCCTACAATGAGCAGTTCTTC.

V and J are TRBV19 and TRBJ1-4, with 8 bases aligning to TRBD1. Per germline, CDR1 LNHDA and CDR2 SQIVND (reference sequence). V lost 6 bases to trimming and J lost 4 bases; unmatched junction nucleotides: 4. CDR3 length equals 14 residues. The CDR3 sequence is CASSPDRDNEKLFF. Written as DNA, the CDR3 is TGTGCCAGTAGCCCGGACAGGGATAATGAAAAACTGTTTTTT.

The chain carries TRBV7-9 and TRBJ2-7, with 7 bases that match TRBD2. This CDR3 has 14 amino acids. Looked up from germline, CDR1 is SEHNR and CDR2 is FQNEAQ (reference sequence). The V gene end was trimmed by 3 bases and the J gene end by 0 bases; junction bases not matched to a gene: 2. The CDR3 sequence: CASSLRTSSYEQYF. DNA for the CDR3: TGTGCCAGCAGCTTGCGGACTAGCTCCTACGAGCAGTACTTC.